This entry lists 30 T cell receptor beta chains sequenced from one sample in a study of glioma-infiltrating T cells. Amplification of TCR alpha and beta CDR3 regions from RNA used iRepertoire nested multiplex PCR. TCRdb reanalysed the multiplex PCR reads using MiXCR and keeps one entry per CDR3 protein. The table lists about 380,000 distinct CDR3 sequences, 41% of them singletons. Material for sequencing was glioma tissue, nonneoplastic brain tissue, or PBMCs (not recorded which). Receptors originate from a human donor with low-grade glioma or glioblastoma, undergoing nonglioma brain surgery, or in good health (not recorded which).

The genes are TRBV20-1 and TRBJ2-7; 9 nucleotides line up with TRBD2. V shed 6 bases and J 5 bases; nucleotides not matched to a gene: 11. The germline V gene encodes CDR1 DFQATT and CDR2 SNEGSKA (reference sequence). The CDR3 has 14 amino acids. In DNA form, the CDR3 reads TGCAGTGCCTTTTCCCCTAGCGGGATCGACGAGCAGTACTTC. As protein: CSAFSPSGIDEQYF.

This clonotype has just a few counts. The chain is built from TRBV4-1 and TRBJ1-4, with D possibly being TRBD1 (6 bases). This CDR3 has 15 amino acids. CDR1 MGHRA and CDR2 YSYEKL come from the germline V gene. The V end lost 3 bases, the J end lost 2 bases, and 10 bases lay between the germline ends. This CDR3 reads CASSHNRVTNEKLFF. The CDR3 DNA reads TGCGCCAGCAGCCATAACAGGGTGACTAATGAAAAACTGTTTTTT.

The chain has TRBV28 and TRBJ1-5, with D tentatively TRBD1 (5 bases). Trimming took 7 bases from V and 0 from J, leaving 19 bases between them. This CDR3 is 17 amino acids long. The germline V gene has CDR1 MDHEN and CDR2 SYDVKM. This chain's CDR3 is CASNTLRQGNSNQPQHF. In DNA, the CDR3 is TGTGCCAGCAACACGCTGAGGCAGGGCAATAGCAATCAGCCCCAGCATTTT. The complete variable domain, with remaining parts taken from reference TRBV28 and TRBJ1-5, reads DVKVTQSSRYLVKRTGEKVFLECVQDMDHENMFWYRQDPGLGLRLIYFSYDVKMKEKGDIPEGYSVSREKKERFSLILESASTNQTSMYLCASNTLRQGNSNQPQHFGDGTRLSIL.

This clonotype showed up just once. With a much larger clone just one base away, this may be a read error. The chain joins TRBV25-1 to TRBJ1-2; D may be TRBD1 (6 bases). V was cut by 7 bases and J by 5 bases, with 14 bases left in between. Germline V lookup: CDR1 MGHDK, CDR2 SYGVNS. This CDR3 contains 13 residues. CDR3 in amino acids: CASTLGHGYGYTF. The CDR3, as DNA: TGTGCCAGCACCCTGGGACATGGATATGGCTACACCTTC.

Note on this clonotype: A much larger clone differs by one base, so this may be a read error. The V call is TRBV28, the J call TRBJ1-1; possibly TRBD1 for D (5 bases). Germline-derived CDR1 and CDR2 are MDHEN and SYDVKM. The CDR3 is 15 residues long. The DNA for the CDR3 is TGTGCCAGCAGTTTACCCGTGGGGGTGAACACTGAAGCTTCCTTT. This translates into CASSLPVGVNTEASF. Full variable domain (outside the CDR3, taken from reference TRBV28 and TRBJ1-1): DVKVTQSSRYLVKRTGEKVFLECVQDMDHENMFWYRQDPGLGLRLIYFSYDVKMKEKGDIPEGYSVSREKKERFSLILESASTNQTSMYLCASSLPVGVNTEASFGQGTRLTVV.

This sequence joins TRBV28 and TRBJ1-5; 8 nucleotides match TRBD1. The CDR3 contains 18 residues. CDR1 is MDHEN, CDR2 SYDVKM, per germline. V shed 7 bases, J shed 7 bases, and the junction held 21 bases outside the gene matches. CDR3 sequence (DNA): TGTGCCAGCAACCTCTTTAACCCCAGGACAGGGATGGGGCAGCCCCAGCATTTT. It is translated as CASNLFNPRTGMGQPQHF.

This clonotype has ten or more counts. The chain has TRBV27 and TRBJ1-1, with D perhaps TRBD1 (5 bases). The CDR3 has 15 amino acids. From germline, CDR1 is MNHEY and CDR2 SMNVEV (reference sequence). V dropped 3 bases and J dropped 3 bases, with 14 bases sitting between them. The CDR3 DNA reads TGTGCCAGCAGTTTTTCCCCAGGGTACGACACTGAAGCTTTCTTT. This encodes CASSFSPGYDTEAFF.

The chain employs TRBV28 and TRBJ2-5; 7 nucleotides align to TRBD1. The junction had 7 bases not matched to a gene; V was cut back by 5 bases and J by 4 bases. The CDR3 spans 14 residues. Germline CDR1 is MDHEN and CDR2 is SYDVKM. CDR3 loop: CASSLWDSLETQYF. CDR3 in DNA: TGTGCCAGCAGTCTCTGGGACAGTCTAGAGACCCAGTACTTC.

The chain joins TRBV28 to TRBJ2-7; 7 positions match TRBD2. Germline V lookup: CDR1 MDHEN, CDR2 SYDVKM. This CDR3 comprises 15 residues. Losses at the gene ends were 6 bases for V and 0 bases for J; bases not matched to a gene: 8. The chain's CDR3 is CASSPLGEGSYEQYF. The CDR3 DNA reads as TGTGCCAGCAGCCCCTTAGGGGAGGGCTCCTACGAGCAGTACTTC.

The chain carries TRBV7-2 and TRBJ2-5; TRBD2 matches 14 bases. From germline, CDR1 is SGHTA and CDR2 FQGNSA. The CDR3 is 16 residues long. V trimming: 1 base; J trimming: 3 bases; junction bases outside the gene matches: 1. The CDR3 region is CASSLGGLAGEETQYF. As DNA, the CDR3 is TGTGCCAGCAGCTTAGGGGGACTAGCGGGAGAAGAGACCCAGTACTTC. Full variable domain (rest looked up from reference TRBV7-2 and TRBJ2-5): GAGVSQSPSNKVTEKGKDVELRCDPISGHTALYWYRQSLGQGLEFLIYFQGNSAPDKSGLPSDRFSAERTGGSVSTLTIQRTQQEDSAVYLCASSLGGLAGEETQYFGPGTRLLVL.

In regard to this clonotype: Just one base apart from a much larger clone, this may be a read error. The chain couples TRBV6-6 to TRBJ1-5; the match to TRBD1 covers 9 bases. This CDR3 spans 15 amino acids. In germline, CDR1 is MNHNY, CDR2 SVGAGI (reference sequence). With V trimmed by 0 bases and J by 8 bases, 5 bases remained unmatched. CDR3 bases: TGTGCCAGCAGTTACTCGGGGACAGGGCATAAGCCCCAGCATTTT. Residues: CASSYSGTGHKPQHF.

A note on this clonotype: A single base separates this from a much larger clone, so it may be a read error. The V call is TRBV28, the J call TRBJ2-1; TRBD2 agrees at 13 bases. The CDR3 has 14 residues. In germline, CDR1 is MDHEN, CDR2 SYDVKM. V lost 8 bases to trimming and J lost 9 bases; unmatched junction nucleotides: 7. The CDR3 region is CASGLAGVMLEQFF. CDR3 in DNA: TGTGCCAGCGGACTAGCGGGAGTTATGCTTGAGCAGTTCTTC.

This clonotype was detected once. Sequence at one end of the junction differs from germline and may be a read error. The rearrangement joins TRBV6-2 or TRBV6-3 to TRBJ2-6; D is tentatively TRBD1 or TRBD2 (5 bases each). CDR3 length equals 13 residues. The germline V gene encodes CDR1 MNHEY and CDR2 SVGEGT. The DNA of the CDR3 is TGTGCCACCGCAAGAGGTGGGGGCAACGTCCTGACTTTC. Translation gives CATARGGGNVLTF.

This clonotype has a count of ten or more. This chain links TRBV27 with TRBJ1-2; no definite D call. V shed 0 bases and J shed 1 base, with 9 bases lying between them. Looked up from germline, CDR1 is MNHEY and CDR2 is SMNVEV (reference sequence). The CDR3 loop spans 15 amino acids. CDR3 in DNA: TGTGCCAGCAGTTTATCAGGGCGGTTTAACTATGGCTACACCTTC. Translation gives CASSLSGRFNYGYTF.

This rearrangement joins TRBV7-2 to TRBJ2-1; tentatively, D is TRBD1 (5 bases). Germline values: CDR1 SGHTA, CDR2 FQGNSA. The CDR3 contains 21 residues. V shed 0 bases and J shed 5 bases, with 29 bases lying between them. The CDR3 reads CASSLARSNFFYATENNEQFF. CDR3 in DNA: TGTGCCAGCAGCTTAGCGAGATCCAATTTTTTTTACGCGACAGAAAACAATGAGCAGTTCTTC.

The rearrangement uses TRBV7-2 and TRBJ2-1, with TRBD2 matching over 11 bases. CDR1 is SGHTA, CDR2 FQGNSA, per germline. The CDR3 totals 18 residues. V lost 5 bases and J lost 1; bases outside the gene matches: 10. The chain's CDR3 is CASSRVLAGDLSYNEQFF. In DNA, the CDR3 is TGTGCCAGCAGCCGGGTACTAGCGGGAGATTTATCCTACAATGAGCAGTTCTTC.

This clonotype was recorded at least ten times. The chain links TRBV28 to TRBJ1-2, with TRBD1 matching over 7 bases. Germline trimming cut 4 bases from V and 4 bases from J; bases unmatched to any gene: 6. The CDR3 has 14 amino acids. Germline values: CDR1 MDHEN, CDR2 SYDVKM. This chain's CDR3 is CASSYPTGIYGYTF. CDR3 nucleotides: TGTGCCAGCAGTTACCCGACAGGGATCTATGGCTACACCTTC.

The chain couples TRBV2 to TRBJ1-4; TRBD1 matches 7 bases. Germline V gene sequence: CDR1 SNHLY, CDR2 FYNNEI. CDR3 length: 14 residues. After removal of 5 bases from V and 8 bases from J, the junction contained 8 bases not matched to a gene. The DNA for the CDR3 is TGTGCCAGCAGTCTGACAGGGTTAGGCGAAAAACTGTTTTTT. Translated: CASSLTGLGEKLFF.

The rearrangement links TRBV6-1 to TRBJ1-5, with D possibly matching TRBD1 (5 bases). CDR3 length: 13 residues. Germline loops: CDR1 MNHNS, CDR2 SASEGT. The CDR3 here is CACGGISNQPQHF. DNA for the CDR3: TGTGCTTGCGGGGGGATTAGCAATCAGCCCCAGCATTTT.

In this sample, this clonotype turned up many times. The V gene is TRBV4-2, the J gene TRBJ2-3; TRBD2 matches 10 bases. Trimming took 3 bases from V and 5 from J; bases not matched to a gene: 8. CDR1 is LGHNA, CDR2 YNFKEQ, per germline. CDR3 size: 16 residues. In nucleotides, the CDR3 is TGTGCCAGCAGCCAGGCCGCCAGCGGGAGGGGAGATACGCAGTATTTT. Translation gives CASSQAASGRGDTQYF.

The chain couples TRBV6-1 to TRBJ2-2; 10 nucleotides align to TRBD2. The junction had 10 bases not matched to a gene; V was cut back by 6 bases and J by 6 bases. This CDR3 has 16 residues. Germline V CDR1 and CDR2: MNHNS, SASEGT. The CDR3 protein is CASSSGASGSAGELFF. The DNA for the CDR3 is TGTGCCAGCAGCTCCGGGGCTAGCGGGAGTGCCGGGGAGCTGTTTTTT.

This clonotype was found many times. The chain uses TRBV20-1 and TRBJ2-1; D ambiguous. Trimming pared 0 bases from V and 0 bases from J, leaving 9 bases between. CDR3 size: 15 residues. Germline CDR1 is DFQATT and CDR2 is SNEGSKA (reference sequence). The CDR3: CSARDLVFSYNEQFF. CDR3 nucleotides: TGCAGTGCTAGAGATCTAGTATTCTCCTACAATGAGCAGTTCTTC.

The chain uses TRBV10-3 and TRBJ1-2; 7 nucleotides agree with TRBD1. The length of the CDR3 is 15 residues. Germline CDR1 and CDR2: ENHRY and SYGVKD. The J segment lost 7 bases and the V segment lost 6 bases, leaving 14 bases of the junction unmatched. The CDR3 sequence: CAIRLDRALSLGYTF. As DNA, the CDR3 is TGTGCCATCAGGCTTGACAGGGCCCTGAGTCTTGGCTACACCTTC.

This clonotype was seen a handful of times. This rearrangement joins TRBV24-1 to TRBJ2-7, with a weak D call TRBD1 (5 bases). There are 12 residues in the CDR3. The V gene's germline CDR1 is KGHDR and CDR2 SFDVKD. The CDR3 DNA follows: TGTGCTCCCTACAGGAGCTCCTACGAGCAGTACTTC. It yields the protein CAPYRSSYEQYF.

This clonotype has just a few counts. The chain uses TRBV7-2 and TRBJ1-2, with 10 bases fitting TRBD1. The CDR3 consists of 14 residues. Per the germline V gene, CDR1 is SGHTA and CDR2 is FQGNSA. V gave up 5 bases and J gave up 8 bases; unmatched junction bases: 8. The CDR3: CASSARQGAEGYTF. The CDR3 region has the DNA TGTGCCAGCAGCGCCCGACAGGGGGCGGAGGGCTACACCTTC. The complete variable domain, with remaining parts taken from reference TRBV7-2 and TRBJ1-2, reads GAGVSQSPSNKVTEKGKDVELRCDPISGHTALYWYRQSLGQGLEFLIYFQGNSAPDKSGLPSDRFSAERTGGSVSTLTIQRTQQEDSAVYLCASSARQGAEGYTFGSGTRLTVV.

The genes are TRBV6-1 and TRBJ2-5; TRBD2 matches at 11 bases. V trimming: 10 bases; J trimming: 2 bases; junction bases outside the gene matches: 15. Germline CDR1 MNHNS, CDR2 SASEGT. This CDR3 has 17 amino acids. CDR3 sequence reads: CAISSFGTSGIQETQYF. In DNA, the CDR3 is TGTGCCATCAGCTCATTCGGGACTAGCGGAATACAAGAGACCCAGTACTTC.

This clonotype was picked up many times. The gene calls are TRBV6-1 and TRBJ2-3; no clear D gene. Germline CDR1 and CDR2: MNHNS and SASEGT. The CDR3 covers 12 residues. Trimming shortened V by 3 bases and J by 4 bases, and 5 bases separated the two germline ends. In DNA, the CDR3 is TGTGCCAGCAGTGAGGTAGCAGATACGCAGTATTTT. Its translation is CASSEVADTQYF.

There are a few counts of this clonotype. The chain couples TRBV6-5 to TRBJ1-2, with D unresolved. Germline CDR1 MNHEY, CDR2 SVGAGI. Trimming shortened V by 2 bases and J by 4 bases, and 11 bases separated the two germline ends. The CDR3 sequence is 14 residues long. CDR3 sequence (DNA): TGTGCCAGCAGTTACGAACCCATCCCCTATGGCTACACCTTC. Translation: CASSYEPIPYGYTF.

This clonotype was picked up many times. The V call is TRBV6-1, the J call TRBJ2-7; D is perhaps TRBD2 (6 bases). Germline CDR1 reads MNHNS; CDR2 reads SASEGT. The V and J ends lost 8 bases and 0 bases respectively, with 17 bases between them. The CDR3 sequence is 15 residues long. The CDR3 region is CASGDVGGGSYEQYF. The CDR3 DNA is TGTGCCAGCGGAGATGTGGGGGGAGGCTCCTACGAGCAGTACTTC.

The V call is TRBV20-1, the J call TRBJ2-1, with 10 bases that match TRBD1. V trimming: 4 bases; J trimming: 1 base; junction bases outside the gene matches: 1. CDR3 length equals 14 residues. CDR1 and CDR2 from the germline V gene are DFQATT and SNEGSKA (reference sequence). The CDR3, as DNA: TGCAGTGCTACGGACAGGGGGTCCTACAATGAGCAGTTCTTC. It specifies CSATDRGSYNEQFF.